This passage covers 10 T cell receptor beta chains from one sample sequenced in a study of cytomegalovirus exposure and HLA in healthy donors. The PCR ran on 60 Vbeta and 13 Jbeta primers. Data came from immunoSEQ multiplex PCR; TCRdb stores just in-frame clones and leaves some out. The sample holds over 150,000 clones; less than 85% are singletons and the top ten take 4.8%. The sequenced sample was PBMCs. These TCRs come from a man aged 18 to 35 in good health and CMV-seronegative.

In its sample, this clone was seen once. The chain recombines TRBV4-2 with TRBJ2-7, with 8 bases fitting TRBD2. This CDR3 is 15 amino acids long. After removal of 3 bases from V and 5 bases from J, the junction contained 9 bases not matched to a gene. The V gene's germline CDR1 is LGHNA and CDR2 YNFKEQ. CDR3 in amino acids: CASSHAGTRENEQYF. CDR3 in DNA: TGTGCCAGCAGCCACGCGGGGACTAGAGAGAACGAGCAGTACTTC.

V usage is TRBV19 and J usage is TRBJ2-7; no clear D gene. Trimming removed 5 bases at V and 4 bases at J, with 15 bases between. Germline CDR1 LNHDA, CDR2 SQIVND (reference sequence). The CDR3 contains 14 residues. The CDR3 reads CASSRDITAYEQYF. As DNA, the CDR3 is TGTGCCAGTAGTCGTGATATAACAGCTTACGAGCAGTACTTC.

This clone was detected once. The chain employs TRBV27 and TRBJ2-7; TRBD1 is a possible D gene (5 bases). V was cut by 2 bases and J by 2 bases, with 7 bases left in between. In germline, CDR1 is MNHEY, CDR2 SMNVEV (reference sequence). The CDR3 is 13 residues long. The CDR3 DNA reads as TGTGCCAGCAGTTTAAAGGACACCTACGAGCAGTACTTC. Amino acids: CASSLKDTYEQYF.

The chain carries TRBV28 and TRBJ2-1; 11 positions agree with TRBD2. CDR3 length equals 16 residues. The junction had 6 bases not matched to a gene; V was cut back by 4 bases and J by 4 bases. Per germline, CDR1 MDHEN and CDR2 SYDVKM. CDR3 protein: CASSSALAGGYNEQFF. CDR3 nucleotides: TGTGCCAGCAGTTCAGCCCTAGCGGGAGGTTACAATGAGCAGTTCTTC. Drawing the rest from reference TRBV28 and TRBJ2-1, the complete variable domain is DVKVTQSSRYLVKRTGEKVFLECVQDMDHENMFWYRQDPGLGLRLIYFSYDVKMKEKGDIPEGYSVSREKKERFSLILESASTNQTSMYLCASSSALAGGYNEQFFGPGTRLTVL.

The chain joins TRBV18 to TRBJ2-4; perhaps TRBD1 as D (5 bases). Per the germline V gene, CDR1 is KGHSH and CDR2 is LQKENI. This CDR3 has 17 amino acids. V was clipped by 5 bases and J by 0 bases, with 17 bases between them. The DNA of the CDR3 is TGTGCCAGCTCATCTGAACAGGAGACTCTAGCCAAAAACATTCAGTACTTC. Its protein product is CASSSEQETLAKNIQYF.

The J gene is TRBJ2-1, the V gene TRBV7-8, with 9 nucleotides matching TRBD2. The germline gives CDR1 SGHVS, CDR2 FQNEAQ. The CDR3 has 15 residues. Trimming at V came to 3 bases and at J to 3 bases, leaving 3 bases not matched to a gene. The CDR3 sequence: CASSLASGDYNEQFF. The CDR3 DNA reads as TGTGCCAGCAGCTTGGCTAGCGGGGACTACAATGAGCAGTTCTTC. Complete variable domain (other parts from reference TRBV7-8 and TRBJ2-1): GAGVSQSPRYKVAKRGQDVALRCDPISGHVSLFWYQQALGQGPEFLTYFQNEAQLDKSGLPSDRFFAERPEGSVSTLKIQRTQQEDSAVYLCASSLASGDYNEQFFGPGTRLTVL.

This clone has more than one count but fewer than ten. The V call is TRBV6-1, the J call TRBJ2-1; D is possibly TRBD1 (6 bases). The CDR3 sequence is 15 residues long. Between the trimmed V and J ends, which lost 4 bases and 6 bases, there was a span of 16 bases. CDR1 is MNHNS, CDR2 SASEGT, per germline. The CDR3 nucleotides are TGTGCCAGCAGTGCTAGCAGGGGCCCGGCCAATGAGCAGTTCTTC. It specifies CASSASRGPANEQFF.

The chain recombines TRBV5-1 with TRBJ2-2, with TRBD2 identical over 12 bases. The V gene end was trimmed by 2 bases and the J gene end by 4 bases; junction bases not matched to a gene: 6. The CDR3 runs to 17 residues. Germline lookup yields CDR1 SGHRS and CDR2 YFSETQ. The CDR3: CASSFTPSGGATGELFF. In DNA form, the CDR3 reads TGCGCCAGCAGCTTTACCCCTAGCGGGGGGGCCACCGGGGAGCTGTTTTTT.

This clone came up once. This sequence joins TRBV9 and TRBJ1-2; TRBD1 agrees at 9 bases. The CDR3 is 17 residues long. V shed 4 bases, J shed 5 bases, and the junction held 15 bases outside the gene matches. CDR1 SGDLS and CDR2 YYNGEE come from the germline V gene. In DNA form, the CDR3 reads TGTGCCAGCAGCTATAGTAGCCGGGGACAGGGAGAATATGGCTACACCTTC. This sequence encodes CASSYSSRGQGEYGYTF.

The genes are TRBV27 and TRBJ2-1; 14 positions agree with TRBD2. Germline trimming cut 4 bases from V and 6 bases from J; bases unmatched to any gene: 2. The CDR3 spans 15 residues. CDR1 and CDR2 from the germline V gene are MNHEY and SMNVEV (reference sequence). In DNA form, the CDR3 reads TGTGCCAGCAGTTCGGGACTAGCGGGAGCCAATGAGCAGTTCTTC. Protein product: CASSSGLAGANEQFF.